This section outlines one T cell receptor beta chain sequence together with its context. Its specificity is unknown. These data come from a study of CXCR3-negative and CXCR3-positive naive CD8 T cells. Each CD8+ T cell subset was flow-sorted in triplicate. Every sort contained 300,000 cells. Definition of naive CD8+ T cells rested on a CD45RO-CCR7+CD27+CD95- profile. Findings and caveats of the study: Greater hydrophobicity was found in TRB CDR3s of CXCR3-positive naive cells than of CXCR3-negative naive cells. Between one naive subset and the other, surface CD5 was comparable, and TCR strength was inferred from TRB CDR3 properties.

The CDR3 has 15 residues. Looked up from germline, CDR1 is MNHNY and CDR2 is SVGAGI (reference sequence). The TRB libraries of cDNA were built by UMI-labeled 5' RACE. Following a re-call of the 5' RACE reads, TCRdb has one entry per CDR3 protein and lacks DNA. The table for this sample gives about 6,900 distinct CDR3 sequences. The receptor was isolated from a human donor in good health. Some clones in this sample may be carry-over from other donors' samples. V gene TRBV6-6 combines with J gene TRBJ2-2; no DNA is available, so the TRBD1 call from TCRdb remains unchecked. The material sequenced was naive CXCR3+ CD8+ T cells from blood. The subset is: CD45RO-CCR7+CD27+CD95- naive CD8+ T cells expressing CXCR3 (TNR3+). This chain's CDR3 is CASSFTQGNTGELFF.